This TCR beta chain is drawn from a study of shared clonotypes between healthy human individuals. CDR1 and CDR2 from the germline V gene are LGHNA and YNFKEQ. The ends were cut back, 8 bases at V and 3 bases at J, with 13 bases in the middle. The CDR3 length is 14 residues. Sorted-subset replicate PCR reactions contained approximately 190 ng DNA, corresponding to roughly 29,000 T cell genomes. Here immunoSEQ multiplex PCR was the method, and the copy in TCRdb shows in-frame clones only, minus some. This sample has approximately 1,000,000 clones; around three quarters occur once, and the top ten carry 0.89%.

Material for sequencing was memory CD4+ T cells from PBMCs. Subset of the sample: CD45RA-negative fraction. V usage is TRBV4-2 and J usage is TRBJ1-4, with D possibly being TRBD1 (5 bases). This clonotype originated in a man aged 18 to 30 in good health. Some clones in this sample may be carry-over from other donors' samples. The DNA for the CDR3 is TGTGCCAGCCGGGGCGAGCACGCTAATGAAAAACTGTTTTTT. Encoded protein: CASRGEHANEKLFF.